This T cell receptor beta chain came from a study of T cells in women clearing cervical HPV infection. Average input was around 1,200 ng genomic DNA for immunoSEQ TCR beta CDR3 amplification. Using immunoSEQ multiplex PCR, the repertoire was profiled, and TCRdb retains in-frame clones only, with some absent. The repertoire table contains 25,000 to 35,000 clones. CDR1 is SGHNT, CDR2 YENEEA, per germline. This CDR3 is 13 amino acids long. Trimming stripped 2 bases from V and 2 bases from J, with 6 bases between. Overall study results and limits: CIN3+ cases had significantly higher TCR repertoire richness than controls, but evenness did not differ. Associations may precede or follow infection; HPV-specific or memory T cells were not isolated.

Remarks on this clone: As yet, its antigen is unknown. The read terminates 3 residues before the CDR3 end, so the remaining end is supplied by the germline J gene.

The TCR comes from a woman between 18 and 70 years old with a cervical HPV16 infection that either progressed to CIN3+ or cleared (not recorded which). The chain is built from TRBV11-3 and TRBJ1-1; D gene ambiguous. Input material: blood buffy coat. The part of the CDR3 DNA that was read is TGTGCCAGCAGCTTAAATCAAAACACTGAA. Protein product: CASSLNQNTE. The full CDR3 protein reads CASSLNQNTEAFF.